These 25 T cell receptor beta chains came from one sample sequenced in a study of cytomegalovirus exposure and HLA in healthy donors. Vbeta (60) and Jbeta (13) primers were used in the PCR. Profiled with immunoSEQ multiplex PCR; TCRdb holds only in-frame clones, not every one. The sample lists approximately 180,000 clones, about 88% occurring once. The specimen was PBMCs. The receptor source for this set is a woman aged 18-29 years in good health and CMV-seronegative.

The chain couples TRBV9 to TRBJ1-2, with TRBD1 identical over 7 bases. The trim removed 3 bases at V and 4 bases at J, leaving 6 bases unmatched. The length of the CDR3 is 14 residues. CDR1 and CDR2 (germline): SGDLS, YYNGEE. The CDR3 sequence: CASSGPGGGYGYTF. The DNA of the CDR3 is TGTGCCAGCAGCGGACCAGGGGGAGGCTATGGCTACACCTTC. The full variable domain, completed using reference TRBV9 and TRBJ1-2, is DSGVTQTPKHLITATGQRVTLRCSPRSGDLSVYWYQQSLDQGLQFLIQYYNGEERAKGNILERFSAQQFPDLHSELNLSSLELGDSALYFCASSGPGGGYGYTFGSGTRLTVV.

The rearrangement joins TRBV19 to TRBJ1-2; possibly TRBD1 for D (5 bases). Germline loops: CDR1 LNHDA, CDR2 SQIVND (reference sequence). Trimming cost V 3 bases and J 8 bases, with 16 bases left between them. This CDR3 contains 14 residues. The CDR3 reads CASSMTVLEGGYTF. The CDR3, as DNA: TGTGCCAGTAGTATGACAGTCTTGGAGGGGGGCTACACCTTC.

CDR3 residues: CAISGGGTSGGFTYNEQFF. The CDR3 region has the DNA TGTGCCATCAGTGGGGGCGGGACTAGCGGGGGGTTTACTTACAATGAGCAGTTCTTC. V and J are TRBV10-3 and TRBJ2-1, with 15 bases that match TRBD2. The germline V gene has CDR1 ENHRY and CDR2 SYGVKD. CDR3 length: 19 amino acids. Trimming took 4 bases from V and 4 from J; bases not matched to a gene: 11.

The chain combines TRBV9 with TRBJ2-1; TRBD2 aligns across 7 bases. The CDR3 contains 17 residues. Germline V gene data show CDR1 as SGDLS and CDR2 as YYNGEE. Trimming removed 4 bases from V and 2 bases from J; junction bases left unmatched: 12. The CDR3 protein is CASSFSFNGRTYNEQFF. CDR3 coding DNA: TGTGCCAGCAGCTTCTCCTTTAACGGGAGGACCTACAATGAGCAGTTCTTC.

The chain combines TRBV21-1 with TRBJ2-2; no DNA check was done on the table's D call, TRBD1. TRBV21-1 is labeled a pseudogene. The CDR3 has 15 residues. The CDR3 loop reads CASSIDRSDTGELFF. The CDR3 nucleotides are TGTGCCAGCAGCATTGACAGAAGCGACACCGGGGAGCTGTTTTTT.

The rearrangement joins TRBV11-1 to TRBJ2-1; D is undetermined. V gave up 5 bases and J gave up 0 bases, with 8 bases separating them. The germline CDR1 and CDR2 sequences are SGHAT and FQDESV (reference sequence). CDR3 length: 14 amino acids. The chain's CDR3 is CASSQPSSYNEQFF. The CDR3 nucleotides read TGTGCCAGCAGCCAACCTAGCTCCTACAATGAGCAGTTCTTC.

The V gene is TRBV25-1, the J gene TRBJ2-5; D call uncertain. TRBJ2-7 explains the end of the DNA better; the J call may be wrong. The CDR3 has 13 amino acids. CDR1 and CDR2 from the germline V gene are MGHDK and SYGVNS. CDR3 nucleotides: TGTGCCAGCTTTACAGACAACGACTACGAGCAGTACTTC. Its protein is CASFTDNDYEQYF.

The CDR3: CASSLSGSLSYNEQFF. DNA for the CDR3: TGTGCCAGCAGTCTCAGCGGGAGCCTCTCCTACAATGAGCAGTTCTTC. This chain joins TRBV27 and TRBJ2-1; 8 nucleotides agree with TRBD2. Trimming removed 5 bases from V and 0 bases from J; junction bases left unmatched: 6. CDR3 length equals 16 residues. Germline V gene lookup returns CDR1 MNHEY and CDR2 SMNVEV (reference sequence).

The chain employs TRBV28 and TRBJ1-1; the match to TRBD1 covers 9 bases. The trim removed 7 bases at V and 1 base at J, leaving 7 bases unmatched. This CDR3 contains 15 residues. Germline V gene lookup returns CDR1 MDHEN and CDR2 SYDVKM. This CDR3 is CASTDPGQGNTEAFF. The CDR3 DNA reads as TGTGCCAGCACCGACCCGGGACAGGGGAACACTGAAGCTTTCTTT.

This clone was picked up one time. This chain uses TRBV5-1 with TRBJ2-3; TRBD2 is a possible D gene (6 bases). CDR1 is SGHRS, CDR2 YFSETQ, per germline. The V and J ends lost 0 bases and 2 bases respectively, with 10 bases between them. The CDR3 length is 15 residues. The CDR3 DNA follows: TGCGCCAGCAGCTTGGAAACGGGGGTCACAGATACGCAGTATTTT. Protein: CASSLETGVTDTQYF.

The chain employs TRBV6-6 and TRBJ2-1; no reliable D call. This CDR3 is built from 14 residues. CDR1 and CDR2 (germline): MNHNY, SVGAGI (reference sequence). Trimming stripped 6 bases from V and 4 bases from J, with 13 bases between. CDR3 nucleotides: TGTGCCAGCAGCCTAGACTCGTCTTACAATGAGCAGTTCTTC. Protein sequence: CASSLDSSYNEQFF.

The chain is built from TRBV6-6 and TRBJ1-1; D is perhaps TRBD1 (6 bases). Trimming shortened V by 6 bases and J by 6 bases, and 11 bases separated the two germline ends. The CDR3 covers 12 residues. CDR1 and CDR2 (germline): MNHNY, SVGAGI (reference sequence). CDR3 sequence reads: CASSPPGAEAFF. The CDR3 DNA sequence: TGTGCCAGCAGCCCCCCAGGGGCTGAAGCTTTCTTT.

This clone showed up just once. V and J are TRBV7-2 and TRBJ1-5; TRBD1 is a possible D gene (6 bases). CDR3 length equals 18 residues. The V gene lost 3 bases and the J gene lost 5 bases, with 23 bases spanning the gap. The germline CDR1 and CDR2 sequences are SGHTA and FQGNSA. CDR3 sequence reads: CASSLWVGAHGAHQPQHF. CDR3 nucleotides: TGTGCCAGCAGCTTGTGGGTGGGGGCGCATGGAGCCCATCAGCCCCAGCATTTT.

The chain recombines TRBV2 with TRBJ2-7; the D is unclear. The V end was cut by 7 bases, the J end by 3 bases, with 7 bases between. The germline V gene has CDR1 SNHLY and CDR2 FYNNEI. The CDR3 contains 11 residues. CDR3 sequence (DNA): TGTGCCAGCACAAACTACTACGAGCAGTACTTC. Protein product: CASTNYYEQYF.

Worth noting for this clone: Its ends do not fully match the called genes, so a read error is possible. The CDR3 region has the DNA TGTGCTAGCAGCTTTGGGACAGGGGGTCAGTCCTACGAGCAGTACTTC. Amino acids: CASSFGTGGQSYEQYF. This chain uses TRBV7-7 with TRBJ2-7; 11 bases match TRBD1. CDR1 is SSHAT and CDR2 is FNYEAQ in the germline V gene (reference sequence). CDR3 length: 16 residues.

The V gene is TRBV7-9, the J gene TRBJ1-2; D might be TRBD1 (5 bases). The V end lost 5 bases, the J end lost 8 bases, and 18 bases lay between the germline ends. The germline V gene encodes CDR1 SEHNR and CDR2 FQNEAQ (reference sequence). The CDR3 is made up of 14 amino acids. CDR3 amino acids: CASSQVGGGRGYTF. In DNA, the CDR3 is TGTGCCAGCAGCCAGGTGGGGGGAGGGCGCGGCTACACCTTC.

This clone was seen only a few times. The chain employs TRBV7-8 and TRBJ1-6; 8 bases fit TRBD1. Losses at the gene ends were 4 bases for V and 9 bases for J; bases not matched to a gene: 8. CDR3 length: 15 amino acids. Per the germline V gene, CDR1 is SGHVS and CDR2 is FQNEAQ. The CDR3: CASSSRTGTASPLHF. The CDR3 bases are TGTGCCAGCAGCTCCAGGACAGGGACCGCTTCACCCCTCCACTTT.

The genes are TRBV4-3 and TRBJ2-7; D perhaps matches TRBD1 (6 bases). V was shortened by 6 bases and J by 2 bases, with 14 bases between the two germline ends. The CDR3 has 14 amino acids. Germline V gene sequence: CDR1 LGHNA, CDR2 YSLEER. As DNA, the CDR3 is TGCGCCAGCAGTTCCCAGGGGCCTACCTACGAGCAGTACTTC. Protein: CASSSQGPTYEQYF.

This rearrangement joins TRBV9 to TRBJ1-2; D remains unclear. From germline, CDR1 is SGDLS and CDR2 YYNGEE. The V and J ends lost 0 bases and 8 bases respectively, with 5 bases between them. The CDR3 spans 11 residues. CDR3 protein: CASSVGGGYTF. CDR3 DNA sequence: TGTGCCAGCAGCGTAGGTGGCGGCTACACCTTC.

The V call is TRBV2, the J call TRBJ1-5; TRBD1 matches at 12 bases. The CDR3 totals 16 residues. The J segment lost 6 bases and the V segment lost 4 bases, leaving 7 bases of the junction unmatched. Germline V CDR1 and CDR2: SNHLY, FYNNEI. CDR3 DNA sequence: TGTGCCAGCAGTGTAGCCGGGACAGGGGGCGTTCAGCCCCAGCATTTT. Protein sequence: CASSVAGTGGVQPQHF.

The genes are TRBV7-2 and TRBJ2-2, with 8 bases lining up with TRBD2. Trimming at V came to 5 bases and at J to 4 bases, leaving 6 bases not matched to a gene. This CDR3 has 15 amino acids. Germline V gene lookup returns CDR1 SGHTA and CDR2 FQGNSA. This CDR3 is CASSPTAGATGELFF. The CDR3 DNA reads TGTGCCAGCAGCCCCACAGCGGGAGCCACCGGGGAGCTGTTTTTT.

This clone was seen only a few times. The rearrangement links TRBV7-9 to TRBJ2-7, with D possibly matching TRBD1 (5 bases). The ends were cut back, 1 base at V and 4 bases at J, with 11 bases in the middle. The CDR3 runs 14 residues. Germline-derived CDR1 and CDR2 are SEHNR and FQNEAQ (reference sequence). CDR3 region: CASSLVGEVYEQYF. The CDR3 region has the DNA TGTGCCAGCAGCTTAGTAGGGGAAGTATACGAGCAGTACTTC.

The J gene is TRBJ2-7, the V gene TRBV25-1, with 8 bases matching TRBD1. Per germline, CDR1 MGHDK and CDR2 SYGVNS. Trimming took 8 bases from V and 4 from J; bases not matched to a gene: 7. The CDR3 totals 13 residues. The CDR3 coding sequence is TGTGCCAGCGTCGGACAGGGCGGGTACGAGCAGTACTTC. It specifies CASVGQGGYEQYF.

The rearrangement joins TRBV2 to TRBJ2-1; 9 nucleotides match TRBD1. Germline lookup yields CDR1 SNHLY and CDR2 FYNNEI. Trimming cost V 6 bases and J 6 bases; bases outside gene matches: 3. CDR3 size: 13 residues. The CDR3, as DNA: TGTGCCAGCAGGAGGACAGGGGTCAATGAGCAGTTCTTC. This sequence encodes CASRRTGVNEQFF.

The V and J genes are TRBV10-2 and TRBJ2-3, with TRBD2 as a possible D gene (6 bases). Per the germline V gene, CDR1 is WSHSY and CDR2 is SAAADI. Trimming removed 6 bases from V and 2 bases from J, with 12 bases in between. The CDR3 has 14 residues. CDR3 residues: CASSEAGSTDTQYF. The CDR3 DNA reads TGCGCCAGCAGCGAAGCGGGTTCCACAGATACGCAGTATTTT.